This record covers a single T cell receptor (beta chain). Its antigen is undetermined. The CDR3 is 13 amino acids. V was shortened by 0 bases and J by 8 bases, with 10 bases between the two germline ends. The germline gives CDR1 PRHDT, CDR2 FYEKMQ (reference sequence). The table came from immunoSEQ multiplex PCR; TCRdb's copy has only in-frame clones and leaves some out. Of over 7,000 clones in the sample, 69% were seen once. The data were taken from a study of neoadjuvant anti-PD-1 for oral cavity cancer. Stated time point: after neoadjuvant nivolumab, at surgical resection. Whole-study findings and limits: Pretreatment Treg/Th17 ratio correlated inversely with post-treatment tumor clonality.

This sequence originates from a person aged 40 to 85 with oral cavity squamous cell carcinoma. The chain employs TRBV13 and TRBJ1-1, with a possible D match to TRBD1 (5 bases). The sequenced sample was PBMCs, obtained after nivolumab (anti-PD-1) treatment. This chain's CDR3 is CASSLGVRTEAFF. CDR3 nucleotides: TGTGCCAGCAGCTTAGGTGTACGGACAGAAGCTTTCTTT. Drawing the rest from reference TRBV13 and TRBJ1-1, the complete variable domain is AAGVIQSPRHLIKEKRETATLKCYPIPRHDTVYWYQQGPGQDPQFLISFYEKMQSDKGSIPDRFSAQQFSDYHSELNMSSLELGDSALYFCASSLGVRTEAFFGQGTRLTVV.